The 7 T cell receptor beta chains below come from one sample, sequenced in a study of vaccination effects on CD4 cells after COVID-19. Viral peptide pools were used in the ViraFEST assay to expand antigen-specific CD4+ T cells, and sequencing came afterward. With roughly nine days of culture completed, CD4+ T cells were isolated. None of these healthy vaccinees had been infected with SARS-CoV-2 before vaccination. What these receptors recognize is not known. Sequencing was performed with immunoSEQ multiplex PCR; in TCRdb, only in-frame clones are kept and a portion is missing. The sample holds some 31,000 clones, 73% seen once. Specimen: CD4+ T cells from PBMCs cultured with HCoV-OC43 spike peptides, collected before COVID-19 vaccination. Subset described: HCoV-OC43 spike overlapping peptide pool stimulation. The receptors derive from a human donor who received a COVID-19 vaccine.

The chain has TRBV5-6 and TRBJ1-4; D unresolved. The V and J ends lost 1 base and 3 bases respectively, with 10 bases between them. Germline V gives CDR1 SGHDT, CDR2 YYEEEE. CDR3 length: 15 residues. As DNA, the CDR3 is TGTGCCAGCAGCTTGCTTGGGGATTCTAATGAAAAACTGTTTTTT. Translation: CASSLLGDSNEKLFF. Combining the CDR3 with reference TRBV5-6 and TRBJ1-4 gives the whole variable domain DAGVTQSPTHLIKTRGQQVTLRCSPKSGHDTVSWYQQALGQGPQFIFQYYEEEERQRGNFPDRFSGHQFPNYSSELNVNALLLGDSALYLCASSLLGDSNEKLFFGSGTQLSVL.

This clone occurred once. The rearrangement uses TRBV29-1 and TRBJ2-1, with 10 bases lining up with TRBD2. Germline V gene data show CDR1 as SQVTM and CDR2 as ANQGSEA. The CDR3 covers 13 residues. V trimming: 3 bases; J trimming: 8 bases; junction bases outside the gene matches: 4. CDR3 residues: CSVDGTSVHEQFF. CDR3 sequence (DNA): TGCAGCGTTGACGGGACTAGCGTACATGAGCAGTTCTTC.

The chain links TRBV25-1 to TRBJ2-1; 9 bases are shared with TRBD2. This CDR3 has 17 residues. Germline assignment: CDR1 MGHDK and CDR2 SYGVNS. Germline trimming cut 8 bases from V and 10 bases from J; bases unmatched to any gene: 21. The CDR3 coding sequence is TGTGCCAGCGACCCGGCTGCCGGGGCGGGAGGGCGGGGGGAGCAGTTCTTC. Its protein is CASDPAAGAGGRGEQFF. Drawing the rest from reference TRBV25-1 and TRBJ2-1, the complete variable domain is EADIYQTPRYLVIGTGKKITLECSQTMGHDKMYWYQQDPGMELHLIHYSYGVNSTEKGDLSSESTVSRIRTEHFPLTLESARPSHTSQYLCASDPAAGAGGRGEQFFGPGTRLTVL.

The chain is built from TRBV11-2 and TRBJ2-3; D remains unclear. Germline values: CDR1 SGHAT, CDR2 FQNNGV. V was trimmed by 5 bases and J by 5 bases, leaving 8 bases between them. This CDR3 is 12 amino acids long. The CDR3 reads CASSPGEDTQYF. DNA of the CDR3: TGTGCCAGCAGCCCCGGAGAAGATACGCAGTATTTT.

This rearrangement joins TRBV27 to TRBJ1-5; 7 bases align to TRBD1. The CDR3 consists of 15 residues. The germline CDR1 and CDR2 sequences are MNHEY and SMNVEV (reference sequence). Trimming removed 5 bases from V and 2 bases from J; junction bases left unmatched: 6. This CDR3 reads CASSARQGGNQPQHF. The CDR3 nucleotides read TGTGCCAGCAGTGCCCGACAGGGCGGCAATCAGCCCCAGCATTTT.

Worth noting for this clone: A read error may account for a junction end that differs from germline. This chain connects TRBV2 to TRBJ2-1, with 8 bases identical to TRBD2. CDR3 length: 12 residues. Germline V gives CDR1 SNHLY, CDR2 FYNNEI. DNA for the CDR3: TGTGCCAGCAGCCAAGCGGGAGCGGACGGAGTCTTC. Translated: CASSQAGADGVF. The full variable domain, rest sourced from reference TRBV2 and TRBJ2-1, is EPEVTQTPSHQVTQMGQEVILRCVPISNHLYFYWYRQILGQKVEFLVSFYNNEISEKSEIFDDQFSVERPDGSNFTLKIRSTKLEDSAMYFCASSQAGADGVFGPGTRLTVL.

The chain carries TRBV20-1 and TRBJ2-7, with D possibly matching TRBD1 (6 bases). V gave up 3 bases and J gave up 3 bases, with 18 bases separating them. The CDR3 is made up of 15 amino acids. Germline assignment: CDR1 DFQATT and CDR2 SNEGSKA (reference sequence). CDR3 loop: CSASALTGTHYEQYF. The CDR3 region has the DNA TGCAGTGCTAGTGCCCTAACCGGGACACACTACGAGCAGTACTTC.